These 13 T cell receptor beta chains were sequenced from one sample in a study of regulatory T cells in long-lasting Graves disease. CDR3 regions were amplified by Arm-PCR using iRepertoire HTBI primers to build TCR beta libraries. TCRdb analysed the multiplex PCR reads with MiXCR anew, one entry per CDR3 protein. The data show about 300,000 distinct CDR3 sequences, approximately 20% seen once. Time point indicated: persistent/refractory GD, antithyroid drugs over 5 years with positive TRAb. The TCR library was prepared using RNA isolated from PBMCs. Sample: peripheral blood mononuclear cells (PBMCs), taken when the disease was refractory, from a patient treated with antithyroid drugs. Receptors were obtained from a female donor with Graves disease.

This clonotype has just a few counts. The chain joins TRBV19 to TRBJ1-5; no clear D gene. V was clipped by 9 bases and J by 5 bases, with 14 bases between them. This CDR3 spans 13 amino acids. The V gene's germline CDR1 is LNHDA and CDR2 SQIVND (reference sequence). CDR3 DNA: TGTGCCAGCCGGCCCCACGGCGATCAGCCCCAGCATTTT. Amino acid sequence: CASRPHGDQPQHF.

This clonotype was seen many times. The chain uses TRBV3-1 and TRBJ2-5, with D hard to call. V lost 3 bases and J lost 2, with 7 bases in between. The CDR3 runs 13 residues. CDR1 and CDR2 from the germline V gene are LGHDT and YNNKEL (reference sequence). The chain's CDR3 is CASSQGIQETQYF. The CDR3 DNA is TGTGCCAGCAGCCAGGGCATTCAAGAGACCCAGTACTTC.

This clonotype came up a few times. The chain is built from TRBV7-3 and TRBJ2-7, with D perhaps TRBD1 or TRBD2 (5 bases each). The CDR3 runs 15 residues. V was cut by 0 bases and J by 7 bases, with 16 bases left in between. Per germline, CDR1 SGHTA and CDR2 FQGTGA. Here the CDR3 DNA reads TGTGCCAGCAGCTTAACCGGGGCCCTAGGAAGTGAGCAGTACTTC. It is translated as CASSLTGALGSEQYF.

This rearrangement joins TRBV7-3 to TRBJ2-3; D is ambiguous. Germline values: CDR1 SGHTA, CDR2 FQGTGA. This CDR3 has 15 residues. Trimming pared 4 bases from V and 0 bases from J, leaving 11 bases between. The CDR3 DNA sequence: TGTGCCAGCAGCTCCTCCCCGGCTAGCACAGATACGCAGTATTTT. This encodes CASSSSPASTDTQYF.

This clonotype appeared a few times. The CDR3 protein is CASSLGGSGRETQYF. The CDR3 DNA is TGTGCCAGCAGTCTCGGGGGGAGCGGTAGAGAGACCCAGTACTTC. This chain uses TRBV27 with TRBJ2-5, with 7 bases identical to TRBD2. Germline CDR1 reads MNHEY; CDR2 reads SMNVEV (reference sequence). The CDR3 is made up of 15 amino acids. V shed 5 bases and J 4 bases; nucleotides not matched to a gene: 10.

This clonotype has ten or more counts. The V and J genes are TRBV28 and TRBJ2-7, with 7 positions matching TRBD2. Germline CDR1 is MDHEN and CDR2 is SYDVKM. The V gene end was trimmed by 8 bases and the J gene end by 1 base; junction bases not matched to a gene: 5. This CDR3 contains 13 residues. CDR3 sequence: CASQLANSYEQYF. DNA for the CDR3: TGTGCCAGCCAACTAGCGAATTCCTACGAGCAGTACTTC.

This clonotype appeared many times. The rearrangement joins TRBV7-3 to TRBJ2-5, with a tentative D call TRBD1 (6 bases). Germline V gene lookup returns CDR1 SGHTA and CDR2 FQGTGA. The CDR3 runs 15 residues. V was cut by 2 bases and J by 5 bases, with 15 bases left in between. CDR3: CASSLSAQGWETQYF. In DNA form, the CDR3 reads TGTGCCAGCAGCTTATCGGCACAGGGTTGGGAGACCCAGTACTTC.

The chain recombines TRBV7-9 with TRBJ1-1, with 8 bases identical to TRBD1. This CDR3 comprises 14 residues. V shed 6 bases and J 0 bases; nucleotides not matched to a gene: 3. Germline values: CDR1 SEHNR, CDR2 FQNEAQ (reference sequence). The chain's CDR3 is CASSRTGLNTEAFF. Here the CDR3 DNA reads TGTGCCAGCAGTCGGACAGGGCTGAACACTGAAGCTTTCTTT.

This clonotype was seen a few times. This rearrangement joins TRBV12-3 or TRBV12-4 to TRBJ2-4; 7 bases are shared with TRBD1. The ends lost 1 base at V and 8 bases at J; junction bases unmatched: 8. This CDR3 is built from 15 residues. This CDR3 reads CASSLVTGTVDIQYF. CDR3 in DNA: TGTGCCAGCAGTTTAGTGACAGGGACGGTGGACATTCAGTACTTC.

This clonotype was observed at least ten times. The V gene is TRBV6-1, the J gene TRBJ1-1; TRBD1 matches at 8 bases. CDR1 is MNHNS and CDR2 is SASEGT in the germline V gene. The junction had 5 bases not matched to a gene; V was cut back by 4 bases and J by 1 base. The CDR3 consists of 15 residues. Here the CDR3 reads CASSGQQGGNTEAFF. The CDR3 bases are TGTGCCAGCAGTGGACAACAGGGGGGGAACACTGAAGCTTTCTTT.

This clonotype appeared a few times. This sequence joins TRBV7-2 and TRBJ2-2; no clear D. The V end lost 4 bases, the J end lost 0 bases, and 12 bases lay between the germline ends. This CDR3 is built from 16 residues. CDR1 is SGHTA and CDR2 is FQGNSA in the germline V gene. As DNA, the CDR3 is TGTGCCAGCAGCTCTATCCGTAGCACGAACACCGGGGAGCTGTTTTTT. Encoded protein: CASSSIRSTNTGELFF. The complete variable domain, with remaining parts taken from reference TRBV7-2 and TRBJ2-2, reads GAGVSQSPSNKVTEKGKDVELRCDPISGHTALYWYRQSLGQGLEFLIYFQGNSAPDKSGLPSDRFSAERTGGSVSTLTIQRTQQEDSAVYLCASSSIRSTNTGELFFGEGSRLTVL.

CDR3 in amino acids: CSALDSVFKQETQYF. As DNA, the CDR3 is TGCAGTGCCCTGGACAGCGTTTTTAAACAAGAGACCCAGTACTTC. The chain couples TRBV20-1 to TRBJ2-5; perhaps TRBD1 as D (6 bases). The CDR3 is made up of 15 amino acids. V lost 6 bases, J lost 2 bases, and 19 bases lay in between. Germline-derived CDR1 and CDR2 are DFQATT and SNEGSKA (reference sequence).

Comments on this clonotype: This may arise from a read error, as a much more abundant clone is one base away. The chain combines TRBV7-2 with TRBJ2-2, with D possibly matching TRBD2 (5 bases). CDR3 size: 16 residues. Germline assignment: CDR1 SGHTA and CDR2 FQGNSA. The V end lost 4 bases, the J end lost 2 bases, and 14 bases lay between the germline ends. CDR3 loop: CASSSWTGSNTGELFF. DNA for the CDR3: TGTGCCAGCAGCTCCTGGACTGGATCTAACACCGGGGAGCTGTTTTTT.